Following are 16 T cell receptor beta chains from one sample sequenced in a study of T cell responses to AZD1222 COVID-19 vaccine. Assay used: immunoSEQ multiplex PCR; TCRdb lists only in-frame clones, some missing. The data hold approximately 110,000 clones, with about 85% observed a single time. Specimen: peripheral blood, collected on day 0 of AZD1222 vaccination. These receptor sequences come from an adult in good health.

The chain employs TRBV30 and TRBJ2-7, with D perhaps assigned TRBD1 or TRBD2 (5 bases each). V was pared by 5 bases and J by 3 bases, with 11 bases between. Germline V lookup: CDR1 GTSNPN, CDR2 SVGIG (reference sequence). This CDR3 contains 12 residues. This CDR3 is CAWRTQGYEQYF. The CDR3 DNA sequence: TGTGCCTGGCGGACTCAGGGCTACGAGCAGTACTTC.

The chain recombines TRBV5-6 with TRBJ2-4; 7 bases match TRBD2. V shed 4 bases and J 1 base; nucleotides not matched to a gene: 11. CDR1 is SGHDT, CDR2 YYEEEE, per germline. CDR3 length: 17 amino acids. The CDR3 sequence: CASSDQGLDRAKNIQYF. The CDR3 coding sequence is TGTGCCAGCAGCGACCAAGGACTAGACCGCGCCAAAAACATTCAGTACTTC.

This chain uses TRBV4-2 with TRBJ1-1, with D maybe TRBD1 (5 bases). With 6 bases removed from V and 1 base from J, the gap between germline ends came to 9 bases. Per germline, CDR1 LGHNA and CDR2 YNFKEQ. The CDR3 has 13 amino acids. Here the CDR3 DNA reads TGTGCCAGCAGACCGGACAAGAACACTGAAGCTTTCTTT. This sequence encodes CASRPDKNTEAFF.

This clone was seen a few times. For the CDR3, the DNA is TGTGCCAGTAGTCGCCTGACAGGGCCAAACACAGATACGCAGTATTTT. This translates into CASSRLTGPNTDTQYF. This chain joins TRBV19 and TRBJ2-3; 7 bases agree with TRBD1. The CDR3 runs 16 residues. Unmatched junction bases numbered 10, after V lost 5 bases and J lost 2 bases. CDR1 LNHDA and CDR2 SQIVND come from the germline V gene (reference sequence).

This clone has a single count. The CDR3 nucleotides are TGCGCCAGCAGCCCGCGGGGGGCCCTCCAAGAGACCCAGTACTTC. Its protein is CASSPRGALQETQYF. The chain is built from TRBV5-1 and TRBJ2-5, with 8 bases matching TRBD2. Germline CDR1 and CDR2: SGHRS and YFSETQ. This CDR3 has 15 residues. V dropped 4 bases and J dropped 1; count of bases not matched to a gene: 6. The full variable domain, completed using reference TRBV5-1 and TRBJ2-5, is KAGVTQTPRYLIKTRGQQVTLSCSPISGHRSVSWYQQTPGQGLQFLFEYFSETQRNKGNFPGRFSGRQFSNSRSEMNVSTLELGDSALYLCASSPRGALQETQYFGPGTRLLVL.

CDR3 loop: CASRGTGVYGYTF. The CDR3 DNA reads as TGTGCCAGCAGGGGGACAGGGGTCTATGGCTACACCTTC. The V and J genes are TRBV2 and TRBJ1-2; TRBD1 matches 10 bases. This CDR3 contains 13 residues. Germline lookup yields CDR1 SNHLY and CDR2 FYNNEI. V shed 6 bases and J 4 bases; nucleotides not matched to a gene: 2.

The chain has TRBV27 and TRBJ2-3; D gene ambiguous. Looked up from germline, CDR1 is MNHEY and CDR2 is SMNVEV (reference sequence). The CDR3 spans 13 residues. Trimming shortened V by 3 bases and J by 2 bases, and 6 bases separated the two germline ends. CDR3 in DNA: TGTGCCAGCAGTTTGGCGCCCACAGATACGCAGTATTTT. As protein: CASSLAPTDTQYF.

This clone has a handful of counts. The chain carries TRBV13 and TRBJ2-1; D remains ambiguous. The CDR3 consists of 11 residues. CDR1 PRHDT and CDR2 FYEKMQ come from the germline V gene (reference sequence). V dropped 3 bases and J dropped 10 bases, with 7 bases sitting between them. CDR3 coding DNA: TGTGCCAGCAGCTTTAAAGGGGAGCAGTTCTTC. Translation gives CASSFKGEQFF.

This chain joins TRBV19 and TRBJ1-2; a weak D match, TRBD1 (6 bases). The length of the CDR3 is 16 residues. Germline-derived CDR1 and CDR2 are LNHDA and SQIVND (reference sequence). Between the trimmed V and J ends, which lost 6 bases and 3 bases, there was a span of 20 bases. The DNA of the CDR3 is TGTGCCAGTAGCAGGACGCGGGACACGGATTACTATGGCTACACCTTC. This codes for CASSRTRDTDYYGYTF.

The genes are TRBV7-9 and TRBJ2-7, with a tentative D call TRBD1 (5 bases). With 6 bases removed from V and 4 bases from J, the gap between germline ends came to 13 bases. Germline CDR1 SEHNR, CDR2 FQNEAQ (reference sequence). The CDR3 loop spans 13 amino acids. The CDR3 DNA sequence: TGTGCCAGCAGTATAGGGGCAGGATACGAGCAGTACTTC. Amino acid sequence: CASSIGAGYEQYF.

V usage is TRBV3-1 (or the pseudogene TRBV3-2) and J usage is TRBJ1-4; no clear D gene. Germline CDR1 and CDR2: LGHDT and YNNKEL (reference sequence). The V end was cut by 3 bases, the J end by 7 bases, with 15 bases between. CDR3 length: 15 amino acids. CDR3 sequence reads: CASSQSGSRGEKLFF. The CDR3 region has the DNA TGTGCCAGCAGCCAGTCTGGGTCTCGGGGTGAAAAACTGTTTTTT.

This chain uses TRBV5-1 with TRBJ2-5; 8 nucleotides align to TRBD2. CDR3 length: 14 amino acids. Germline V gene data show CDR1 as SGHRS and CDR2 as YFSETQ. The J segment lost 2 bases and the V segment lost 3 bases, leaving 3 bases of the junction unmatched. This CDR3 reads CASSSAGGQETQYF. Here the CDR3 DNA reads TGCGCCAGCAGCTCCGCGGGGGGACAAGAGACCCAGTACTTC.

The chain is built from TRBV24-1 and TRBJ2-3; D perhaps matches TRBD1 (6 bases). Trimming took 7 bases from V and 4 from J, leaving 11 bases between them. The CDR3 has 13 residues. Germline assignment: CDR1 KGHDR and CDR2 SFDVKD. DNA for the CDR3: TGTGCCACCAGGCAGGGGAGAGCAGATACGCAGTATTTT. Translated: CATRQGRADTQYF.

V gene TRBV7-2 combines with J gene TRBJ2-6; D uncertain. The CDR3 consists of 16 residues. With 4 bases removed from V and 2 bases from J, the gap between germline ends came to 12 bases. Germline CDR1 is SGHTA and CDR2 is FQGNSA. The CDR3 sequence is CASSYEKTTGANVLTF. The CDR3 nucleotides read TGTGCCAGCAGCTACGAAAAGACAACTGGGGCCAACGTCCTGACTTTC.

This chain uses TRBV7-8 with TRBJ1-1; D is uncertain. CDR1 and CDR2 from the germline V gene are SGHVS and FQNEAQ. Trimming stripped 1 base from V and 6 bases from J, with 9 bases between. CDR3 length: 13 residues. The CDR3: CASSLDGSSEAFF. The CDR3 nucleotides are TGTGCCAGCAGCTTAGATGGGAGCTCTGAAGCTTTCTTT.

The V and J genes are TRBV2 and TRBJ2-7; D gene ambiguous. The length of the CDR3 is 13 residues. The ends were cut back, 6 bases at V and 4 bases at J, with 13 bases in the middle. Germline loops: CDR1 SNHLY, CDR2 FYNNEI. The CDR3 reads CASRAGSGYEQYF. The CDR3 DNA sequence: TGTGCCAGCAGGGCAGGATCTGGGTACGAGCAGTACTTC.